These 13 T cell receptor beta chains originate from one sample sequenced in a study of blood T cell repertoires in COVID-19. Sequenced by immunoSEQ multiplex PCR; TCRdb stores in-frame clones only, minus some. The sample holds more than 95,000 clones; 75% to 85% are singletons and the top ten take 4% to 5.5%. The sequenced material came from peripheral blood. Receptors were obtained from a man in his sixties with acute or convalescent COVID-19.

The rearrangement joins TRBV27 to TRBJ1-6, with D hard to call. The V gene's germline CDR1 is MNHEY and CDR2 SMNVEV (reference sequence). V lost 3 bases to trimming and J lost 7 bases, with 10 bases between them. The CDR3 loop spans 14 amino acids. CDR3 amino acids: CASSLLARNSPLHF. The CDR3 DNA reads TGTGCCAGCAGTTTGCTAGCGAGGAATTCACCCCTCCACTTT.

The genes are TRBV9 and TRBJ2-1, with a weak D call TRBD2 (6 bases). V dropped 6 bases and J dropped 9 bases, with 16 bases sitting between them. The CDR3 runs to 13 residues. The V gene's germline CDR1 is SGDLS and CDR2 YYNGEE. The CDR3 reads CASTVTLGSEQFF. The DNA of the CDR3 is TGTGCCAGCACCGTTACCCTCGGGAGTGAGCAGTTCTTC.

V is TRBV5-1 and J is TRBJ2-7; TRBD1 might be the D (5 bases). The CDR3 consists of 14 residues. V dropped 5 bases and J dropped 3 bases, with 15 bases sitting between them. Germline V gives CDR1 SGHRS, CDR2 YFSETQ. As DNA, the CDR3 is TGCGCCAGCAGTATGGGGCTCCCGATCTACGAGCAGTACTTC. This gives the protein CASSMGLPIYEQYF.

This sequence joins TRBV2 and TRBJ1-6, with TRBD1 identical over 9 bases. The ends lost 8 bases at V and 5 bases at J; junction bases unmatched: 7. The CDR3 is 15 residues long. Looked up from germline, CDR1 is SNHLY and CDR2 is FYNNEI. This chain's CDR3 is CASHRDRAHNSPLHF. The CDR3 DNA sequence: TGTGCCAGCCACAGGGACAGGGCCCATAATTCACCCCTCCACTTT. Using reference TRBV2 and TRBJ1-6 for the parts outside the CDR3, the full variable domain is EPEVTQTPSHQVTQMGQEVILRCVPISNHLYFYWYRQILGQKVEFLVSFYNNEISEKSEIFDDQFSVERPDGSNFTLKIRSTKLEDSAMYFCASHRDRAHNSPLHFGNGTRLTVT.

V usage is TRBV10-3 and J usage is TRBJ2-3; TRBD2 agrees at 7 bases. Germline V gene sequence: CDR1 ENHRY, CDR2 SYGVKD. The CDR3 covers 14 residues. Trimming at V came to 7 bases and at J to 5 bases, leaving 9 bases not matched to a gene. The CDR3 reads CAITNGGRRDTQYF. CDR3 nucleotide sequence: TGTGCCATCACGAACGGGGGGAGGAGAGATACGCAGTATTTT.

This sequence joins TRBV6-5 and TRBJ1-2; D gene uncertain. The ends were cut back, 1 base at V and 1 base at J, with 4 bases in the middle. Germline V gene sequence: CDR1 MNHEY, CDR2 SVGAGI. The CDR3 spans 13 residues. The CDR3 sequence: CASSYFGNYGYTF. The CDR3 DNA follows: TGTGCCAGCAGTTACTTCGGTAACTATGGCTACACCTTC.

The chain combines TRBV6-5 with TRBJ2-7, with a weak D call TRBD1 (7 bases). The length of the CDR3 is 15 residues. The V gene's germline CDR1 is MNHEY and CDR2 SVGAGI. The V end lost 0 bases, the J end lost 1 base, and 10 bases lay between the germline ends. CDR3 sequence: CASSYSQGGSYEQYF. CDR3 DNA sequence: TGTGCCAGCAGTTACTCCCAGGGGGGATCCTACGAGCAGTACTTC.

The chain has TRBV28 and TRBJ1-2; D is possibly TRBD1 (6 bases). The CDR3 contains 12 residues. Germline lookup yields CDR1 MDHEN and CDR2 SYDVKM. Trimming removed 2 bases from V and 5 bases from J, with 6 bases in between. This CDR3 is CASSLTGYGYTF. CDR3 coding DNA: TGTGCCAGCAGTTTAACAGGGTATGGCTACACCTTC.

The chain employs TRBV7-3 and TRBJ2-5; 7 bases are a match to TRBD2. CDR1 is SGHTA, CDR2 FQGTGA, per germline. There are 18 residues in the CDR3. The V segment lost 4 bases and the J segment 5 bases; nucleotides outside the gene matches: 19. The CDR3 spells CASSSVGVAGSSGETQYF. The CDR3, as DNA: TGTGCCAGCAGCTCAGTTGGGGTAGCGGGCTCCTCGGGGGAGACCCAGTACTTC. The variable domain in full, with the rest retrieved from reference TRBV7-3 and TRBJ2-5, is GAGVSQTPSNKVTEKGKYVELRCDPISGHTALYWYRQSLGQGPEFLIYFQGTGAADDSGLPNDRFFAVRPEGSVSTLKIQRTERGDSAVYLCASSSVGVAGSSGETQYFGPGTRLLVL.

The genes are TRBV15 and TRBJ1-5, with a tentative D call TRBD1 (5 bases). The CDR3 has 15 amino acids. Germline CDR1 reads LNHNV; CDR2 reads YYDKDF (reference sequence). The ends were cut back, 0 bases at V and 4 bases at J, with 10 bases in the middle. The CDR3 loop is CATSREWGGNQPQHF. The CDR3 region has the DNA TGTGCCACCAGCAGAGAATGGGGGGGTAATCAGCCCCAGCATTTT. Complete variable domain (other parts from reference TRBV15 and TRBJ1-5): DAMVIQNPRYQVTQFGKPVTLSCSQTLNHNVMYWYQQKSSQAPKLLFHYYDKDFNNEADTPDNFQSRRPNTSFCFLDIRSPGLGDTAMYLCATSREWGGNQPQHFGDGTRLSIL.

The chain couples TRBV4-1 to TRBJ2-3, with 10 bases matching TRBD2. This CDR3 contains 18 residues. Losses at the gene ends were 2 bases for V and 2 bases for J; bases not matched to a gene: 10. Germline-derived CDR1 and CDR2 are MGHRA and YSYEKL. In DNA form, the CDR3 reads TGCGCCAGCAGCCAATCCCGGCGAGCGGGAGGGCTCACAGATACGCAGTATTTT. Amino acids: CASSQSRRAGGLTDTQYF.

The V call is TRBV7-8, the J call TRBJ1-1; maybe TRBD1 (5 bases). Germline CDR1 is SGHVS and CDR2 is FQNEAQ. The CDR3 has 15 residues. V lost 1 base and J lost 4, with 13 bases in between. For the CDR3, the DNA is TGTGCCAGCAGCTTAGTGGGGGGGGGAGTCACTGAAGCTTTCTTT. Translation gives CASSLVGGGVTEAFF. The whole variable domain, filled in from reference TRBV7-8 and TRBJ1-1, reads GAGVSQSPRYKVAKRGQDVALRCDPISGHVSLFWYQQALGQGPEFLTYFQNEAQLDKSGLPSDRFFAERPEGSVSTLKIQRTQQEDSAVYLCASSLVGGGVTEAFFGQGTRLTVV.

CDR3 amino acids: CASSSTSGGPSTDTQYF. As DNA, the CDR3 is TGCGCCAGCAGCTCAACTAGCGGGGGGCCGAGCACAGATACGCAGTATTTT. This rearrangement joins TRBV5-1 to TRBJ2-3; TRBD2 agrees at 12 bases. CDR1 is SGHRS, CDR2 YFSETQ, per germline. Unmatched junction bases numbered 5, after V lost 3 bases and J lost 0 bases. This CDR3 has 17 residues.